A single sample gave rise to the 26 T cell receptor beta chains below, sequenced in a study of molecular identifiers for immune sequencing clone quantification. One entry per CDR3 protein results from TCRdb running MiXCR on the PCR reads. The sample consists of about 330,000 distinct CDR3 sequences, roughly 24% of them appearing once. Source material: naive CD8+ T cells from blood, with Jurkat cell RNA spiked in. Subset in this sample: FACS-sorted CD8+CD4-CCR7+CD45RA+ naive T cells. The origin of the receptors is a human donor in good health. Some libraries in this study had Jurkat cell RNA spiked in.

V gene TRBV27 combines with J gene TRBJ2-7, with a possible D match to TRBD2 (5 bases). This CDR3 is built from 14 residues. From germline, CDR1 is MNHEY and CDR2 SMNVEV (reference sequence). With 4 bases removed from V and 0 bases from J, the gap between germline ends came to 10 bases. CDR3 sequence: CASSSFRDSYEQYF. CDR3 coding DNA: TGTGCCAGCAGTTCGTTTCGGGACTCCTACGAGCAGTACTTC.

This clonotype appeared a few times. A much larger clone sits a single nucleotide away, making a read error possible. The conserved phenylalanine or tryptophan normally closing the CDR3 is absent here, so this likely arose from a read error. The rearrangement links TRBV29-1 to TRBJ2-3, with D perhaps matching TRBD2 (5 bases). Trimming shortened V by 8 bases and J by 0 bases, and 12 bases separated the two germline ends. This CDR3 is 13 amino acids long. Germline-derived CDR1 and CDR2 are SQVTM and ANQGSEA. CDR3: CSIPSGSTDTQYL. The DNA of the CDR3 is TGCAGCATTCCATCGGGGAGCACAGATACGCAGTATCTT.

Regarding this clonotype: One base away lies a much larger clone, so this may be a sequencing read error. V gene TRBV4-1 combines with J gene TRBJ2-1, with TRBD1 matching 9 bases. Germline loops: CDR1 MGHRA, CDR2 YSYEKL. The length of the CDR3 is 13 residues. The CDR3 DNA reads as TGCGCCAGCAGCCAAGATCTAGGGGACAGGGTGTCCTTC. It encodes CASSQDLGDRVSF.

The rearrangement links TRBV6-1 to TRBJ2-3; D may be TRBD2 (6 bases). V lost 7 bases to trimming and J lost 11 bases, with 13 bases between them. CDR3 length: 11 amino acids. Germline lookup yields CDR1 MNHNS and CDR2 SASEGT. Written as DNA, the CDR3 is TGTGCCAGCATTGGACTACGGGGGCAGTATTTT. This codes for CASIGLRGQYF.

V is TRBV28 and J is TRBJ1-3; the D gene is possibly TRBD1 (6 bases). Germline values: CDR1 MDHEN, CDR2 SYDVKM. Trimming shortened V by 7 bases and J by 1 base, and 20 bases separated the two germline ends. This CDR3 comprises 17 residues. For the CDR3, the DNA is TGTGCCAGCACCCTAACGAAACAGGGCAATTCTGGAAACACCATATATTTT. Its protein is CASTLTKQGNSGNTIYF.

The chain uses TRBV20-1 and TRBJ2-5, with 11 bases aligning to TRBD2. This CDR3 region has 17 residues. Losses at the gene ends were 1 base for V and 2 bases for J; bases not matched to a gene: 9. Germline V gives CDR1 DFQATT, CDR2 SNEGSKA (reference sequence). In DNA form, the CDR3 reads TGCAGTGCTAGAGGAGTTAGCGGGGGGGCTGGTCAAGAGACCCAGTACTTC. It specifies CSARGVSGGAGQETQYF.

This clonotype was seen ten or more times. This chain links TRBV7-9 with TRBJ2-3; D perhaps matches TRBD1 (7 bases). Germline V gives CDR1 SEHNR, CDR2 FQNEAQ (reference sequence). Trimming took 10 bases from V and 3 from J, leaving 17 bases between them. This CDR3 has 14 amino acids. The CDR3 DNA reads as TGTGCCACCTCGCCGGCAGGGGGGACAGATACGCAGTATTTT. This sequence encodes CATSPAGGTDTQYF.

This chain links TRBV20-1 with TRBJ2-3; 10 bases map to TRBD2. Losses at the gene ends were 6 bases for V and 0 bases for J; bases not matched to a gene: 15. The CDR3 extends over 18 amino acids. Germline CDR1 and CDR2: DFQATT and SNEGSKA (reference sequence). As DNA, the CDR3 is TGCAGTGCCAGGGGGCTAGCGGGAGTGTTTCTGAGCACAGATACGCAGTATTTT. This encodes CSARGLAGVFLSTDTQYF.

This clonotype was detected a few times. The V call is TRBV7-9, the J call TRBJ2-4, with D hard to call. The germline CDR1 and CDR2 sequences are SEHNR and FQNEAQ (reference sequence). The CDR3 is 16 residues long. The V end lost 2 bases, the J end lost 0 bases, and 11 bases lay between the germline ends. The CDR3 protein is CASSLFPAIAKNIQYF. Here the CDR3 DNA reads TGTGCCAGCAGCTTATTCCCTGCGATAGCCAAAAACATTCAGTACTTC.

Regarding this clonotype: A clone one base away is much larger, so this may be a read error. The J gene is TRBJ1-1, the V gene TRBV29-1, with D maybe TRBD1 (6 bases). CDR1 is SQVTM, CDR2 ANQGSEA, per germline. The CDR3 has 14 amino acids. The DNA of the CDR3 is TGCAGCGTTGAAGATGGTCAGGGGAACGCTGAAGCTTTCTTT. Translating it yields CSVEDGQGNAEAFF. The full variable domain, its missing parts supplied by reference TRBV29-1 and TRBJ1-1, is SAVISQKPSRDICQRGTSLTIQCQVDSQVTMMFWYRQQPGQSLTLIATANQGSEATYESGFVIDKFPISRPNLTFSTLTVSNMSPEDSSIYLCSVEDGQGNAEAFFGQGTRLTVV.

This clonotype was recorded at least ten times. The chain carries TRBV20-1 and TRBJ2-2, with D perhaps matching TRBD1 (6 bases). Germline V gene sequence: CDR1 DFQATT, CDR2 SNEGSKA (reference sequence). V shed 5 bases and J shed 1 base, with 8 bases lying between them. The CDR3 has 13 amino acids. The chain's CDR3 is CSALDRNTGELFF. CDR3 nucleotides: TGCAGTGCTTTGGACAGGAACACCGGGGAGCTGTTTTTT.

This clonotype was seen more than once but under ten times. The chain has TRBV11-2 and TRBJ2-5, with D perhaps TRBD1 (5 bases). V dropped 5 bases and J dropped 2 bases, with 9 bases sitting between them. Germline CDR1 and CDR2: SGHAT and FQNNGV. CDR3 size: 13 residues. CDR3 loop: CASSRRQQETQYF. As DNA, the CDR3 is TGTGCCAGCAGCCGAAGACAGCAAGAGACCCAGTACTTC.

V is TRBV7-2 and J is TRBJ2-5; 8 nucleotides align to TRBD2. V shed 5 bases, J shed 5 bases, and the junction held 7 bases outside the gene matches. Germline V gene data show CDR1 as SGHTA and CDR2 as FQGNSA. The CDR3 sequence is 14 residues long. CDR3 protein: CASSTSGRAETQYF. In DNA, the CDR3 is TGTGCCAGCAGCACAAGCGGGAGAGCGGAGACCCAGTACTTC.

The gene calls are TRBV28 and TRBJ2-1; 7 bases line up with TRBD2. CDR3 length: 14 residues. Germline V CDR1 and CDR2: MDHEN, SYDVKM. V shed 3 bases, J shed 10 bases, and the junction held 9 bases outside the gene matches. The CDR3 spells CASSFLTGGEEQFF. CDR3 DNA sequence: TGTGCCAGCAGTTTTTTGACGGGAGGAGAGGAGCAGTTCTTC.

This clonotype appeared a few times. The gene calls are TRBV9 and TRBJ1-1, with D perhaps matching TRBD1 (5 bases). Germline V lookup: CDR1 SGDLS, CDR2 YYNGEE. Trimming took off 6 bases at V and 6 bases at J, with 21 bases between the two ends. The CDR3 totals 15 residues. The chain's CDR3 is CASTRTRDPIAEAFF. As DNA, the CDR3 is TGTGCCAGCACCAGAACGCGGGACCCGATCGCTGAAGCTTTCTTT.

In the case of this clonotype: This may stem from a read error, because a much larger clone lies one nucleotide away. The J gene is TRBJ1-1, the V gene TRBV28, with D tentatively TRBD1 (6 bases). CDR1 is MDHEN, CDR2 SYDVKM, per germline. CDR3 length: 13 residues. The CDR3 sequence: CACSQGRLTEAFF. CDR3 bases: TGTGCCTGCAGCCAGGGGCGCCTTACTGAAGCTTTCTTT.

The chain links TRBV30 to TRBJ2-2, with 7 bases identical to TRBD1. This CDR3 region has 15 residues. The V and J ends lost 5 bases and 4 bases, in that order; junction bases with no gene match: 10. CDR1 GTSNPN and CDR2 SVGIG come from the germline V gene (reference sequence). The CDR3 nucleotides are TGTGCCTGGGGGGCCCGGGACAGTTTCACCGGGGAGCTGTTTTTT. This codes for CAWGARDSFTGELFF. The full variable domain, with the rest looked up from reference TRBV30 and TRBJ2-2, is SQTIHQWPATLVQPVGSPLSLECTVEGTSNPNLYWYRQAAGRGLQLLFYSVGIGQISSEVPQNLSASRPQDRQFILSSKKLLLSDSGFYLCAWGARDSFTGELFFGEGSRLTVL.

This clonotype was seen at least ten times. The chain has TRBV3-1 and TRBJ2-2; D is possibly TRBD2 (5 bases). V lost 4 bases and J lost 0, with 18 bases in between. There are 18 residues in the CDR3. The V gene's germline CDR1 is LGHDT and CDR2 YNNKEL (reference sequence). In DNA, the CDR3 is TGTGCCAGCAGCCCCGGGGATCGAGCGATCGCGAACACCGGGGAGCTGTTTTTT. Translation gives CASSPGDRAIANTGELFF.

Of note for this clonotype: At one of its ends the junction is not consistent with the germline gene, which may arise from a read error. The rearrangement links TRBV29-1 to TRBJ2-6; a weak D match, TRBD2 (6 bases). Per germline, CDR1 SQVTM and CDR2 ANQGSEA. The CDR3 consists of 18 residues. Here the CDR3 reads CSVETWRGRESGTNVLTF. The CDR3 nucleotides are TGCAGCGTTGAAACGTGGAGGGGAAGGGAATCTGGGACCAACGTCCTGACTTTC.

The gene calls are TRBV4-3 and TRBJ2-1, with a possible D match to TRBD1 (6 bases). The CDR3 has 14 amino acids. V lost 2 bases to trimming and J lost 7 bases, with 12 bases between them. Germline lookup yields CDR1 LGHNA and CDR2 YSLEER. CDR3 in amino acids: CASSQTRTGNEQFF. The CDR3 DNA sequence: TGCGCCAGCAGCCAAACTCGCACAGGGAATGAGCAGTTCTTC.

Comments on this clonotype: Its ends do not fully match the called genes, so a read error is possible. This chain connects TRBV7-9 to TRBJ1-4; TRBD1 matches 8 bases. CDR1 and CDR2 (germline): SEHNR, FQNEAQ (reference sequence). The CDR3 extends over 15 amino acids. In nucleotides, the CDR3 is TGTGCCAGCAGCTCGATGACAGGGGCTAATGAAAAACTGTCTTTT. Its protein is CASSSMTGANEKLSF. Complete variable domain (other parts from reference TRBV7-9 and TRBJ1-4): DTGVSQNPRHKITKRGQNVTFRCDPISEHNRLYWYRQTLGQGPEFLTYFQNEAQLEKSRLLSDRFSAERPKGSFSTLEIQRTEQGDSAMYLCASSSMTGANEKLSFGSGTQLSVL.

In its sample, this clonotype was seen many times. This chain joins TRBV4-2 and TRBJ2-5; 13 nucleotides align to TRBD2. Germline V gives CDR1 LGHNA, CDR2 YNFKEQ. CDR3 length: 18 residues. V was clipped by 2 bases and J by 2 bases; unmatched bases: 8. CDR3 sequence (DNA): TGTGCCAGCAGCCAACCGGGGACTAGCGGGACCCGACAAGAGACCCAGTACTTC. Amino acids: CASSQPGTSGTRQETQYF.

This clonotype was seen a handful of times. The chain has TRBV19 and TRBJ2-7, with a tentative D call TRBD1 (6 bases). The CDR3 contains 14 residues. CDR1 is LNHDA, CDR2 SQIVND, per germline (reference sequence). Trimming cost V 3 bases and J 2 bases, with 11 bases left between them. CDR3 residues: CASSMGATTYEQYF. The DNA of the CDR3 is TGTGCCAGTAGTATGGGGGCAACAACCTACGAGCAGTACTTC.

With respect to this clonotype: A read error may explain this, as a much larger clone is one base away. The CDR3 does not close with the conserved phenylalanine or tryptophan, likely indicating a read error. The chain links TRBV4-1 to TRBJ2-7, with D uncertain. V lost 1 base, J lost 4 bases, and 14 bases lay in between. Germline V gene lookup returns CDR1 MGHRA and CDR2 YSYEKL. This CDR3 contains 15 residues. The DNA for the CDR3 is TGCGCCAGCAGCCAAGTGAACACTGAGAGATACGAGCAGTACCTC. This codes for CASSQVNTERYEQYL.

The CDR3 bases are TGTGCCATCAGTGAGTCTGGGGGAGCCGAGCCCCAGCATTTT. It codes for CAISESGGAEPQHF. The rearrangement links TRBV10-3 to TRBJ1-5; TRBD1 is a possible D gene (5 bases). Germline values: CDR1 ENHRY, CDR2 SYGVKD. The CDR3 has 14 residues. Trimming pared 0 bases from V and 8 bases from J, leaving 11 bases between.

The chain uses TRBV4-3 and TRBJ2-6; no clear D. This CDR3 has 17 residues. Trimming took off 0 bases at V and 0 bases at J, with 9 bases between the two ends. Germline-derived CDR1 and CDR2 are LGHNA and YSLEER. The CDR3 region is CASSQDNVRSGANVLTF. The CDR3 DNA reads TGCGCCAGCAGCCAAGATAACGTACGCTCTGGGGCCAACGTCCTGACTTTC.